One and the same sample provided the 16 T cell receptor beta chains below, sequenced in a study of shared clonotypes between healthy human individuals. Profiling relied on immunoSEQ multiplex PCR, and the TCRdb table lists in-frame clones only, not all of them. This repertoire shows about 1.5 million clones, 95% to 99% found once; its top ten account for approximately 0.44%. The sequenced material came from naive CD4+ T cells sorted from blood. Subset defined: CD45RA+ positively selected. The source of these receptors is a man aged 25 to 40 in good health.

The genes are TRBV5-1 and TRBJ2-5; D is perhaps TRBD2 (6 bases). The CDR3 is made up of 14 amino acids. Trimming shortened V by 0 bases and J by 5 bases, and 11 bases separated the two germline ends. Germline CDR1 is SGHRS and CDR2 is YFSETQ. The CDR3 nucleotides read TGCGCCAGCAGCTTGGCGCCGGGGAGGGAGACCCAGTACTTC. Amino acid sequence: CASSLAPGRETQYF.

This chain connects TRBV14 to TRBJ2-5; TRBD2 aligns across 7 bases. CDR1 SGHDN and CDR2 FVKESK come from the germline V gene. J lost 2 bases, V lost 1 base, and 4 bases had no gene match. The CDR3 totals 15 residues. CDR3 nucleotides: TGTGCCAGCAGCCAAGGGACTAGAACGCAAGAGACCCAGTACTTC. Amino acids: CASSQGTRTQETQYF.

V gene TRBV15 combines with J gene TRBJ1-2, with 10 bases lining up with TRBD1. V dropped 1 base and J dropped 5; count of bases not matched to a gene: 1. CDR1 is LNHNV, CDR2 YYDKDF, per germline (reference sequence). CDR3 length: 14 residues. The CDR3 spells CATSRAGQGYGYTF. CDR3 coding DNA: TGTGCCACCAGCAGAGCGGGACAGGGGTATGGCTACACCTTC. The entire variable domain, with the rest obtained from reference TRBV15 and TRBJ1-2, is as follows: DAMVIQNPRYQVTQFGKPVTLSCSQTLNHNVMYWYQQKSSQAPKLLFHYYDKDFNNEADTPDNFQSRRPNTSFCFLDIRSPGLGDTAMYLCATSRAGQGYGYTFGSGTRLTVV.

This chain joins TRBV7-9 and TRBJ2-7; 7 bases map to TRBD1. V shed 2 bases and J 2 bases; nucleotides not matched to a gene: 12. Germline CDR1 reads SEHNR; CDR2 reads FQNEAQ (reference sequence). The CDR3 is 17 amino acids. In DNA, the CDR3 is TGTGCCAGCAGCTTAAAGAGGGCGACAGGGTCTCCCTACGAGCAGTACTTC. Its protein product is CASSLKRATGSPYEQYF.

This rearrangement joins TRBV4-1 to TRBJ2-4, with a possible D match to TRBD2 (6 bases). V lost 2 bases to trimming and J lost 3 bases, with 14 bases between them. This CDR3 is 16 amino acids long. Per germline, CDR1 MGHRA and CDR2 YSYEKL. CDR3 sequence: CASSQPGRSVKNIQYF. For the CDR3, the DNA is TGCGCCAGCAGCCAACCAGGGAGGTCAGTCAAAAACATTCAGTACTTC.

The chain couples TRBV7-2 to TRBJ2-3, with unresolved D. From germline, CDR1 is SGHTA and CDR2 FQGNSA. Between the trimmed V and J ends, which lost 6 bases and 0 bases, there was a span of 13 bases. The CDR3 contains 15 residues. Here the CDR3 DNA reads TGTGCCAGCAGAAAAGACCCGGAAAGCACAGATACGCAGTATTTT. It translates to CASRKDPESTDTQYF.

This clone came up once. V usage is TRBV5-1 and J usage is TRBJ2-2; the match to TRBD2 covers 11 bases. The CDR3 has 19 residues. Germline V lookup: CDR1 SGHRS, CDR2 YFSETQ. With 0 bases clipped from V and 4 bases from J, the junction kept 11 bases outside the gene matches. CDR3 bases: TGCGCCAGCAGCTTGGCCCGTCCCCTAGCGGGAGGCGCCACCGGGGAGCTGTTTTTT. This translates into CASSLARPLAGGATGELFF.

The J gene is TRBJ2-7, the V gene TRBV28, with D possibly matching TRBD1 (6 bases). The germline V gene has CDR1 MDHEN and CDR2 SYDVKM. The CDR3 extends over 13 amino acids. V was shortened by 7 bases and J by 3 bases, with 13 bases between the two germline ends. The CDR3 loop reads CASTTGPLYEQYF. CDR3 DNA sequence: TGTGCCAGCACAACAGGGCCTCTCTACGAGCAGTACTTC. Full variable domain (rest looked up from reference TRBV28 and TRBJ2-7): DVKVTQSSRYLVKRTGEKVFLECVQDMDHENMFWYRQDPGLGLRLIYFSYDVKMKEKGDIPEGYSVSREKKERFSLILESASTNQTSMYLCASTTGPLYEQYFGPGTRLTVT.

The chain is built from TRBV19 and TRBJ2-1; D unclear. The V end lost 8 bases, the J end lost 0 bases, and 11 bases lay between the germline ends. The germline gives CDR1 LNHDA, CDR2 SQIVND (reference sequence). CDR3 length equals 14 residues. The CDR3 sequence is CASGPYSSYNEQFF. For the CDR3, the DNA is TGTGCCAGTGGCCCTTATAGCTCCTACAATGAGCAGTTCTTC.

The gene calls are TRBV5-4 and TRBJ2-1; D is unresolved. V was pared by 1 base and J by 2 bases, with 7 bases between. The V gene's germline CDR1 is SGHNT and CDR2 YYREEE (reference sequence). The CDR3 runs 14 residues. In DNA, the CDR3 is TGTGCCAGCAGCTTGCGTGAGACCTACAATGAGCAGTTCTTC. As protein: CASSLRETYNEQFF. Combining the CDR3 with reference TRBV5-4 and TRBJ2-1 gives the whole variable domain ETGVTQSPTHLIKTRGQQVTLRCSSQSGHNTVSWYQQALGQGPQFIFQYYREEENGRGNFPPRFSGLQFPNYSSELNVNALELDDSALYLCASSLRETYNEQFFGPGTRLTVL.

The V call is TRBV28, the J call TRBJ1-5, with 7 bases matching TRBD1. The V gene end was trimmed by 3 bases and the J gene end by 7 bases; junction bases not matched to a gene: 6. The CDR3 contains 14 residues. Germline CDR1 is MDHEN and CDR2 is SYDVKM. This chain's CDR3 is CASSLGQMGQPQHF. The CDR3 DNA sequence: TGTGCCAGCAGTTTGGGACAGATGGGCCAGCCCCAGCATTTT.

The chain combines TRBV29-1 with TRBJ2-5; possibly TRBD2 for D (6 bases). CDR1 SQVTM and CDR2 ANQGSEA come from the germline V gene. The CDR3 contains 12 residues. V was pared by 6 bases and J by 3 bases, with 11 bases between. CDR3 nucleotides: TGCAGCGTCGGGGGTCTGAAAGAGACCCAGTACTTC. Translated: CSVGGLKETQYF.

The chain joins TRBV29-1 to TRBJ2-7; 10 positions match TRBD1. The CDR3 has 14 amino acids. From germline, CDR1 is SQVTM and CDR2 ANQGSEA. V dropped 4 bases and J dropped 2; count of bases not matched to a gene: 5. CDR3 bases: TGCAGCGTTGCAGACGGGACAGGGGCCTACGAGCAGTACTTC. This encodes CSVADGTGAYEQYF.

The CDR3 bases are TGTGCCAGCAGCTTGGGGGGCAAAGATACGCAGTATTTT. Encoded protein: CASSLGGKDTQYF. The chain carries TRBV7-9 and TRBJ2-3; D tentatively reads TRBD1 or TRBD2 (6 bases each). This CDR3 has 13 amino acids. V was shortened by 3 bases and J by 5 bases, with 9 bases between the two germline ends. Per germline, CDR1 SEHNR and CDR2 FQNEAQ (reference sequence). The entire variable domain, with the rest obtained from reference TRBV7-9 and TRBJ2-3, is as follows: DTGVSQNPRHKITKRGQNVTFRCDPISEHNRLYWYRQTLGQGPEFLTYFQNEAQLEKSRLLSDRFSAERPKGSFSTLEIQRTEQGDSAMYLCASSLGGKDTQYFGPGTRLTVL.

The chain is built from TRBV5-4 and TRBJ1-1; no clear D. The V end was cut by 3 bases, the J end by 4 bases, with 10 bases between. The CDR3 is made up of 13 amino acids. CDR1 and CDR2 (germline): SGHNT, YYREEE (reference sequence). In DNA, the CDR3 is TGTGCCAGCAGCTCTACAGTGACCACTGAAGCTTTCTTT. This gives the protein CASSSTVTTEAFF.

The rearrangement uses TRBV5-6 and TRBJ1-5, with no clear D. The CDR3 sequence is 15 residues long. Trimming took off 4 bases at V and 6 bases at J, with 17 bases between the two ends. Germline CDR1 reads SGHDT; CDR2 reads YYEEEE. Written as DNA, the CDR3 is TGTGCCAGCAGCCGGCGAGCTTTACGTGGTCAGCCCCAGCATTTT. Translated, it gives CASSRRALRGQPQHF. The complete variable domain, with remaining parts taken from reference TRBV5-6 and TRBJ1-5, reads DAGVTQSPTHLIKTRGQQVTLRCSPKSGHDTVSWYQQALGQGPQFIFQYYEEEERQRGNFPDRFSGHQFPNYSSELNVNALLLGDSALYLCASSRRALRGQPQHFGDGTRLSIL.